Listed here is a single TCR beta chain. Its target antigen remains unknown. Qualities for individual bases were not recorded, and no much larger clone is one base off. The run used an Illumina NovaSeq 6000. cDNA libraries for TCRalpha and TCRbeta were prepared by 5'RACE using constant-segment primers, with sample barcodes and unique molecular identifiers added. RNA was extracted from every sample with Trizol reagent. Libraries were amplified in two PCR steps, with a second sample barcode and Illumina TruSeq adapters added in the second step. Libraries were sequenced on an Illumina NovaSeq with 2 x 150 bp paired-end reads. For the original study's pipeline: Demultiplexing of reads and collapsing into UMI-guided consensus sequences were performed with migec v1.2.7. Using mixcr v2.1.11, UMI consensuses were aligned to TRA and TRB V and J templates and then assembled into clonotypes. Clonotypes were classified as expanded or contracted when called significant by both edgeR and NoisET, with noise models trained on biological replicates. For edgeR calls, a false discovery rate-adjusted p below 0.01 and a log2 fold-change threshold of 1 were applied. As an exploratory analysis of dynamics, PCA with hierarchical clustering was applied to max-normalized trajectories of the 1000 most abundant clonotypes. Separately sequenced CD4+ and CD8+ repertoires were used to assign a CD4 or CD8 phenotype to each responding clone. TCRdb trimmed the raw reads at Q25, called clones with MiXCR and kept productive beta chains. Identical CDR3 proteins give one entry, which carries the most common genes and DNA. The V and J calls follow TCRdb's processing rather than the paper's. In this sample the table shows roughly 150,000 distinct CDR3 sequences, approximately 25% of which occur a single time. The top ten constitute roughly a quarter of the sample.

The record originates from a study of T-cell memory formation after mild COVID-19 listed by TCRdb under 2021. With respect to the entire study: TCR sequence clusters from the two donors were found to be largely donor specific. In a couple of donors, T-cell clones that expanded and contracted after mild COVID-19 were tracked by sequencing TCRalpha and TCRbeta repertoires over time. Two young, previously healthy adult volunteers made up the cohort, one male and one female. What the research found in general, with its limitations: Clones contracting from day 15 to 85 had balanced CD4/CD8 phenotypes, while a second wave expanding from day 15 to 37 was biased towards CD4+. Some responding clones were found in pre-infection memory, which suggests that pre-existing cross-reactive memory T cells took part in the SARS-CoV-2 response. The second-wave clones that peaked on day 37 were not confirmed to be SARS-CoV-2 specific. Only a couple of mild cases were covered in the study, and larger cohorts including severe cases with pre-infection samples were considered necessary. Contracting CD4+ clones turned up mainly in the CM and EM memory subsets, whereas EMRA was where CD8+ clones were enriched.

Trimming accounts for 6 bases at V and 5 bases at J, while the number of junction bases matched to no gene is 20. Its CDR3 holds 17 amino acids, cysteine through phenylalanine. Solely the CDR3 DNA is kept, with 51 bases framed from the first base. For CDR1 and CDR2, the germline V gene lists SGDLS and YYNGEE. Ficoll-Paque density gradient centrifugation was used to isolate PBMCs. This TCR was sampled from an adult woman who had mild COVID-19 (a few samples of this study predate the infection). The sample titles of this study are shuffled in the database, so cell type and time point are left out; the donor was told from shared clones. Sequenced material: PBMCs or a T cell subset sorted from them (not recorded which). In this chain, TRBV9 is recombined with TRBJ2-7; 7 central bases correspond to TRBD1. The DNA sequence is TGTGCCAGCACCCCCAAGGATCGGCAGGGGGTTTTACACGAGCAGTACTTC. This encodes CASTPKDRQGVLHEQYF. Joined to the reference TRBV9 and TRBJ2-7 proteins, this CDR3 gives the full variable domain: DSGVTQTPKHLITATGQRVTLRCSPRSGDLSVYWYQQSLDQGLQFLIQYYNGEERAKGNILERFSAQQFPDLHSELNLSSLELGDSALYFCASTPKDRQGVLHEQYFGPGTRLTVT.